The 15 T cell receptor beta chains presented below share a single source sample, sequenced in a study of cytomegalovirus exposure and HLA in healthy donors. PCR employed 60 Vbeta and 13 Jbeta primers. Assay used: immunoSEQ multiplex PCR; TCRdb lists only in-frame clones, some missing. Among just over 200,000 clones listed, 75% to 90% were seen once. Sequencing was performed on PBMCs. The origin of the receptors is a woman in her forties in good health and CMV-seronegative.

This rearrangement joins TRBV6-1 to TRBJ1-2; TRBD1 might be the D (5 bases). The V end lost 0 bases, the J end lost 6 bases, and 17 bases lay between the germline ends. Germline CDR1 MNHNS, CDR2 SASEGT. The CDR3 is 16 amino acids. The CDR3 loop is CASSEALSGPMDGYTF. The CDR3 bases are TGTGCCAGCAGTGAAGCCCTCTCAGGGCCAATGGATGGCTACACCTTC.

This sequence joins TRBV19 and TRBJ1-1, with no clear D. The CDR3 length is 13 residues. CDR1 is LNHDA, CDR2 SQIVND, per germline (reference sequence). V lost 9 bases and J 6 bases, leaving 17 bases between the germline ends. This CDR3 is CASRTGEKAEAFF. CDR3 nucleotide sequence: TGTGCCAGCCGAACTGGGGAGAAGGCTGAAGCTTTCTTT.

The V and J genes are TRBV9 and TRBJ2-3, with TRBD2 matching over 7 bases. The V segment lost 3 bases and the J segment 3 bases; nucleotides outside the gene matches: 13. Germline assignment: CDR1 SGDLS and CDR2 YYNGEE. The CDR3 is 17 amino acids. The CDR3 loop is CASSAPPGGGLTDTQYF. The CDR3 DNA reads as TGTGCCAGCAGCGCCCCCCCGGGGGGAGGATTGACAGATACGCAGTATTTT.

The rearrangement joins TRBV11-2 to TRBJ2-5; TRBD2 matches at 7 bases. Matching the DNA end better, TRBJ2-7 makes the J call doubtful. Looked up from germline, CDR1 is SGHAT and CDR2 is FQNNGV. CDR3 size: 15 residues. The CDR3, as DNA: TGTGCCAGCAGCTTAGCCCCGGGAGGCCCCTACGAGCAGTACTTC. Translating it yields CASSLAPGGPYEQYF.

This clone showed up just once. This rearrangement joins TRBV11-2 to TRBJ1-2, with D unclear. The germline gives CDR1 SGHAT, CDR2 FQNNGV. The length of the CDR3 is 14 residues. Trimming pared 1 base from V and 5 bases from J, leaving 11 bases between. The CDR3 here is CASSLGPGRYGYTF. Written as DNA, the CDR3 is TGTGCCAGCAGCTTAGGCCCGGGAAGATATGGCTACACCTTC.

The chain has TRBV19 and TRBJ1-4, with D unresolved. V dropped 0 bases and J dropped 3 bases, with 11 bases sitting between them. The CDR3 length is 16 residues. Per germline, CDR1 LNHDA and CDR2 SQIVND (reference sequence). CDR3 nucleotides: TGTGCCAGTAGTATAGATCTCGGGGAAGCTAATGAAAAACTGTTTTTT. This codes for CASSIDLGEANEKLFF.

A word on this clone: The germline gene is not matched at one end of the junction; a read error may be the cause. V usage is TRBV7-3 and J usage is TRBJ2-5, with TRBD2 identical over 8 bases. This CDR3 is 13 amino acids long. Germline loops: CDR1 SGHTA, CDR2 FQGTGA. The CDR3 DNA reads as TGTGCCAGCAGCATAACTAGCGGTGAGACCCAGTACTTC. Its protein product is CASSITSGETQYF.

This rearrangement joins TRBV30 to TRBJ1-6; 7 nucleotides line up with TRBD1. The CDR3 has 14 residues. CDR1 GTSNPN and CDR2 SVGIG come from the germline V gene (reference sequence). V was pared by 3 bases and J by 7 bases, with 6 bases of the junction left unmatched. In DNA, the CDR3 is TGTGCCTGGAGCTTGGGACAGCGGAATTCACCCCTCCACTTT. This encodes CAWSLGQRNSPLHF.

Notes on this clone: The junction and the germline gene differ at one end; a read error may be behind it. The chain combines TRBV5-1 with TRBJ2-1, with D possibly matching TRBD1 (7 bases). The germline V gene encodes CDR1 SGHRS and CDR2 YFSETQ. The CDR3 is 16 amino acids. CDR3 DNA sequence: TGCGCCAACAGCCGGGGAGACAGGGAGGTCTACAATGAGCAGTTCTTC. This encodes CANSRGDREVYNEQFF. Full variable domain (missing parts from reference TRBV5-1 and TRBJ2-1): KAGVTQTPRYLIKTRGQQVTLSCSPISGHRSVSWYQQTPGQGLQFLFEYFSETQRNKGNFPGRFSGRQFSNSRSEMNVSTLELGDSALYLCANSRGDREVYNEQFFGPGTRLTVL.

The gene calls are TRBV4-2 and TRBJ2-3; tentative D call: TRBD2 (5 bases). This CDR3 comprises 12 residues. Trimming pared 3 bases from V and 8 bases from J, leaving 9 bases between. Germline V CDR1 and CDR2: LGHNA, YNFKEQ. The CDR3 is CASSHGGSTQYF. The CDR3 DNA reads as TGTGCCAGCAGCCACGGAGGTAGTACGCAGTATTTT.

This rearrangement joins TRBV9 to TRBJ2-7, with D possibly matching TRBD1 (5 bases). V was shortened by 0 bases and J by 6 bases, with 13 bases between the two germline ends. CDR1 is SGDLS, CDR2 YYNGEE, per germline. The CDR3 sequence is 14 residues long. The CDR3 DNA reads as TGTGCCAGCAGCGTAGGATTCAGGGTGGGCGAGCAGTACTTC. Translation gives CASSVGFRVGEQYF.

The V gene is TRBV6-5, the J gene TRBJ2-5; 7 nucleotides match TRBD1. Germline V gene data show CDR1 as MNHEY and CDR2 as SVGAGI. Trimming cost V 6 bases and J 1 base; bases outside gene matches: 8. There are 15 residues in the CDR3. CDR3 in amino acids: CASSTGQQIQETQYF. The DNA of the CDR3 is TGTGCCAGCAGCACGGGACAGCAAATCCAAGAGACCCAGTACTTC.

CDR3: CASSKTSGRVRSSYEQYF. The CDR3, as DNA: TGCGCCAGCAGCAAGACTAGCGGGAGGGTCCGAAGCTCCTACGAGCAGTACTTC. This rearrangement joins TRBV5-1 to TRBJ2-7; 14 bases fit TRBD2. This CDR3 has 18 amino acids. Germline V gene lookup returns CDR1 SGHRS and CDR2 YFSETQ. The V and J ends lost 4 bases and 0 bases, in that order; junction bases with no gene match: 9.

This chain joins TRBV6-6 and TRBJ2-7, with a weak D call TRBD2 (6 bases). Trimming pared 6 bases from V and 2 bases from J, leaving 17 bases between. The CDR3 spans 15 residues. Germline values: CDR1 MNHNY, CDR2 SVGAGI (reference sequence). The CDR3 sequence: CASSPRGGTTYEQYF. As DNA, the CDR3 is TGTGCCAGCAGCCCCCGGGGCGGGACGACCTACGAGCAGTACTTC.

The chain joins TRBV5-1 to TRBJ2-7; 7 positions match TRBD2. The CDR3 is 14 amino acids. Unmatched junction bases numbered 5, after V lost 1 base and J lost 4 bases. Germline V gene data show CDR1 as SGHRS and CDR2 as YFSETQ. CDR3 loop: CASSLLAESYEQYF. In DNA, the CDR3 is TGCGCCAGCAGCTTGCTAGCGGAATCATACGAGCAGTACTTC.